Following are 29 T cell receptor beta chains from one sample sequenced in a study of cytomegalovirus exposure and HLA in healthy donors. 13 Jbeta primers and 60 Vbeta primers were used for the PCR. The data were produced by immunoSEQ multiplex PCR, yet TCRdb's version contains in-frame clones alone and is incomplete. The repertoire holds under 200,000 clones, with around four fifths as singletons. Input material: PBMCs. These receptors all come from a man aged 18 to 29 in good health and CMV-seronegative.

V gene TRBV2 combines with J gene TRBJ2-4, with D possibly matching TRBD2 (7 bases). The CDR3 has 17 amino acids. Trimming took 0 bases from V and 3 from J, leaving 15 bases between them. CDR1 SNHLY and CDR2 FYNNEI come from the germline V gene. CDR3 nucleotide sequence: TGTGCCAGCAGTGAAGCGCTTCGGGGGGCGGGCAAAAACATTCAGTACTTC. Residues: CASSEALRGAGKNIQYF.

Notes on this clone: At one boundary the junction diverges from the germline segment, which might be a read error. V and J are TRBV7-9 and TRBJ1-1, with a weak D call TRBD1 (5 bases). Germline CDR1 reads SEHNR; CDR2 reads FQNEAQ (reference sequence). The CDR3 is 12 amino acids. CDR3 sequence (DNA): TGTTCCAGCAGCTTATCAGGGACTGAAGCTTTCTTT. Its translation: CSSSLSGTEAFF.

This chain links TRBV6-1 with TRBJ1-5; no reliable D call. The CDR3 is made up of 14 amino acids. The germline gives CDR1 MNHNS, CDR2 SASEGT. Trimming removed 6 bases from V and 0 bases from J, with 9 bases in between. The CDR3 DNA sequence: TGTGCCAGCAGCCGCGACATTAGCAATCAGCCCCAGCATTTT. This gives the protein CASSRDISNQPQHF.

The V call is TRBV28, the J call TRBJ1-1; 7 bases match TRBD1. This CDR3 has 15 amino acids. After removal of 8 bases from V and 4 bases from J, the junction contained 13 bases not matched to a gene. Germline V lookup: CDR1 MDHEN, CDR2 SYDVKM. The CDR3 sequence is CASREGANRGTEAFF. CDR3 DNA: TGTGCCAGCCGTGAGGGGGCTAATAGGGGCACTGAAGCTTTCTTT.

This chain links TRBV7-8 with TRBJ2-7; 14 bases match TRBD2. J was trimmed by 2 bases and V by 4 bases; bases with no gene match: 7. This CDR3 is 17 amino acids long. Germline CDR1 SGHVS, CDR2 FQNEAQ. In DNA, the CDR3 is TGTGCCAGCAGCTCTGGGACTAGCGGGAGACACCCCTACGAGCAGTACTTC. As protein: CASSSGTSGRHPYEQYF.

The genes are TRBV29-1 and TRBJ2-7; 9 nucleotides align to TRBD1. Germline V CDR1 and CDR2: SQVTM, ANQGSEA. The CDR3 consists of 14 residues. V trimming: 4 bases; J trimming: 2 bases; junction bases outside the gene matches: 6. CDR3 in amino acids: CSVAWDRDPYEQYF. In DNA form, the CDR3 reads TGCAGCGTTGCTTGGGACAGGGACCCCTACGAGCAGTACTTC.

A few counts support this clone. The chain carries TRBV7-9 and TRBJ2-7, with 7 bases that match TRBD2. The trim removed 3 bases at V and 3 bases at J, leaving 5 bases unmatched. The CDR3 runs 14 residues. Germline V gene sequence: CDR1 SEHNR, CDR2 FQNEAQ (reference sequence). The CDR3 DNA follows: TGTGCCAGCAGCTTGGGGGGGTCCCTCTACGAGCAGTACTTC. This sequence encodes CASSLGGSLYEQYF.

DNA of the CDR3: TGTGCCAGCAGTTGGGCGGGAGTCTTTAGCGAGCAGTACTTC. Residues: CASSWAGVFSEQYF. The J gene is TRBJ2-7, the V gene TRBV27, with 7 bases that match TRBD2. This CDR3 contains 14 residues. Germline CDR1 and CDR2: MNHEY and SMNVEV (reference sequence). V lost 4 bases to trimming and J lost 6 bases; unmatched junction nucleotides: 9.

This clone came up once. V usage is TRBV7-6 and J usage is TRBJ2-1, with unresolved D. This CDR3 is 12 amino acids long. CDR1 SGHVS and CDR2 FNYEAQ come from the germline V gene. Trimming stripped 1 base from V and 7 bases from J, with 5 bases between. CDR3 protein: CASSLVVNEQFF. The DNA for the CDR3 is TGTGCCAGCAGCTTAGTAGTAAATGAGCAGTTCTTC.

In DNA, the CDR3 is TGTGCCAGCAGTGAATTTACAGGGGCCGTTACGAACACTGAAGCTTTCTTT. This translates into CASSEFTGAVTNTEAFF. The V call is TRBV6-1, the J call TRBJ1-1, with 7 positions matching TRBD1. Germline CDR1 MNHNS, CDR2 SASEGT. This CDR3 is built from 17 residues. The J segment lost 1 base and the V segment lost 2 bases, leaving 10 bases of the junction unmatched.

Concerning this clone: Compared with germline, one end of the junction differs, possibly owing to a read error. The genes are TRBV5-6 and TRBJ2-7; a weak D match, TRBD2 (5 bases). The germline CDR1 and CDR2 sequences are SGHDT and YYEEEE. This CDR3 region has 14 residues. CDR3 sequence (DNA): TGTGCCAGCAGCCGGGGTTTTAGCTCCTACGGGCAGTACTTC. Protein: CASSRGFSSYGQYF.

The chain recombines TRBV27 with TRBJ2-7; D not resolved. CDR1 and CDR2 (germline): MNHEY, SMNVEV (reference sequence). Deletions cut 4 bases from V and 5 bases from J, with 15 bases between. This CDR3 has 14 residues. The CDR3 loop is CASSWSRGTHEQYF. DNA of the CDR3: TGTGCCAGCAGTTGGTCTCGCGGCACCCACGAGCAGTACTTC.

The rearrangement uses TRBV7-9 and TRBJ1-4; the match to TRBD1 covers 8 bases. V shed 1 base and J 6 bases; nucleotides not matched to a gene: 4. CDR1 is SEHNR and CDR2 is FQNEAQ in the germline V gene (reference sequence). The CDR3 has 15 residues. The CDR3 DNA reads as TGTGCCAGCAGCTTAGGGGACAGGTTGTATGAAAAACTGTTTTTT. Its protein is CASSLGDRLYEKLFF. Full variable domain (remainder filled in from reference TRBV7-9 and TRBJ1-4): DTGVSQNPRHKITKRGQNVTFRCDPISEHNRLYWYRQTLGQGPEFLTYFQNEAQLEKSRLLSDRFSAERPKGSFSTLEIQRTEQGDSAMYLCASSLGDRLYEKLFFGSGTQLSVL.

V is TRBV19 and J is TRBJ2-7, with TRBD2 identical over 7 bases. This CDR3 is built from 12 residues. Germline lookup yields CDR1 LNHDA and CDR2 SQIVND (reference sequence). V lost 5 bases, J lost 7 bases, and 5 bases stayed unmatched. The CDR3 sequence: CASSPARGEQYF. DNA of the CDR3: TGTGCCAGTAGTCCCGCGCGGGGGGAGCAGTACTTC.

V and J are TRBV6-5 and TRBJ2-1; 8 bases are a match to TRBD2. Germline V gene data show CDR1 as MNHEY and CDR2 as SVGAGI. The CDR3 spans 15 residues. The trim removed 4 bases at V and 8 bases at J, leaving 10 bases unmatched. The CDR3 sequence: CASSSLAGGRDEQFF. The DNA for the CDR3 is TGTGCCAGCAGTTCCCTGGCGGGAGGAAGGGATGAGCAGTTCTTC.

This chain uses TRBV9 with TRBJ2-7; 7 bases map to TRBD1. The CDR3 totals 14 residues. Germline lookup yields CDR1 SGDLS and CDR2 YYNGEE. The J segment lost 4 bases and the V segment lost 4 bases, leaving 8 bases of the junction unmatched. CDR3: CASSQTGMGYEQYF. CDR3 in DNA: TGTGCCAGCAGCCAGACAGGGATGGGGTACGAGCAGTACTTC.

The chain couples TRBV19 to TRBJ1-5, with D possibly TRBD1 on 6 matching bases. CDR3 size: 14 residues. V lost 6 bases, J lost 3 bases, and 12 bases lay in between. Per germline, CDR1 LNHDA and CDR2 SQIVND (reference sequence). The CDR3, as DNA: TGTGCCAGTAGGGAGACAGGACTCAATCAGCCCCAGCATTTT. This translates into CASRETGLNQPQHF.

This chain links TRBV19 with TRBJ2-4; D is possibly TRBD2 (6 bases). The CDR3 is made up of 16 amino acids. V dropped 3 bases and J dropped 1 base, with 13 bases sitting between them. The germline V gene has CDR1 LNHDA and CDR2 SQIVND (reference sequence). Here the CDR3 DNA reads TGTGCCAGTAGTATCTTCATCGGGAGTGCCAAAAACATTCAGTACTTC. Translating gives CASSIFIGSAKNIQYF. Complete variable domain (other parts from reference TRBV19 and TRBJ2-4): DGGITQSPKYLFRKEGQNVTLSCEQNLNHDAMYWYRQDPGQGLRLIYYSQIVNDFQKGDIAEGYSVSREKKESFPLTVTSAQKNPTAFYLCASSIFIGSAKNIQYFGAGTRLSVL.

V is TRBV5-1 and J is TRBJ2-3, with TRBD2 matching 9 bases. The CDR3 length is 17 residues. The germline CDR1 and CDR2 sequences are SGHRS and YFSETQ. Germline trimming cut 0 bases from V and 4 bases from J; bases unmatched to any gene: 9. CDR3 in DNA: TGCGCCAGCAGCTTGGGCATAGCGGGAGTAACGGCAGATACGCAGTATTTT. Residues: CASSLGIAGVTADTQYF.

The chain carries TRBV11-1 and TRBJ2-7; TRBD1 agrees at 11 bases. V shed 5 bases, J shed 4 bases, and the junction held 7 bases outside the gene matches. The germline V gene encodes CDR1 SGHAT and CDR2 FQDESV (reference sequence). The CDR3 runs 15 residues. Here the CDR3 DNA reads TGTGCCAGCAGCCCCCACCGGGACAGGGGGTACGAGCAGTACTTC. Protein product: CASSPHRDRGYEQYF.

The genes are TRBV11-1 and TRBJ1-1; D remains unclear. Between the trimmed V and J ends, which lost 5 bases and 0 bases, there was a span of 7 bases. Germline V lookup: CDR1 SGHAT, CDR2 FQDESV (reference sequence). The CDR3 contains 13 residues. The CDR3 DNA sequence: TGTGCCAGCAGCGCCCAGTTGAACACTGAAGCTTTCTTT. Translated: CASSAQLNTEAFF.

This chain connects TRBV7-9 to TRBJ1-3; D may be TRBD1 (6 bases). Germline V lookup: CDR1 SEHNR, CDR2 FQNEAQ (reference sequence). V lost 5 bases and J lost 5, with 10 bases in between. This CDR3 region has 13 residues. CDR3 DNA sequence: TGTGCCAGCAGCCCAGGGGTCCGAAACACCATATATTTT. The encoded protein is CASSPGVRNTIYF.

The chain recombines TRBV7-9 with TRBJ2-1; 7 bases match TRBD2. The CDR3 sequence is 18 residues long. V shed 4 bases, J shed 8 bases, and the junction held 20 bases outside the gene matches. Germline CDR1 is SEHNR and CDR2 is FQNEAQ (reference sequence). CDR3 loop: CASSSLYAGGVYGDEQFF. The CDR3, as DNA: TGTGCCAGCAGCTCCTTGTATGCTGGGGGGGTTTATGGTGATGAGCAGTTCTTC.

In nucleotides, the CDR3 is TGTGCCAGCAGCCCTGACAGTACTGAGCAGTTCTTC. It specifies CASSPDSTEQFF. This sequence joins TRBV7-2 and TRBJ2-1; perhaps TRBD1 as D (5 bases). This CDR3 region has 12 residues. From germline, CDR1 is SGHTA and CDR2 FQGNSA. The V end lost 5 bases, the J end lost 9 bases, and 11 bases lay between the germline ends.

The CDR3: CASSRGDTQYF. The DNA of the CDR3 is TGTGCCAGCAGCCGGGGAGATACGCAGTATTTT. The rearrangement uses TRBV6-5 and TRBJ2-3; D might be TRBD2 (5 bases). V lost 6 bases to trimming and J lost 5 bases, with 6 bases between them. This CDR3 region has 11 residues. Looked up from germline, CDR1 is MNHEY and CDR2 is SVGAGI.

This clone was counted once. The same CDR3 arises from other DNA sequences in this sample as well. This chain connects TRBV16 to TRBJ2-7; D is perhaps TRBD2 (5 bases). The CDR3 totals 14 residues. Trimming stripped 2 bases from V and 5 bases from J, with 13 bases between. Looked up from germline, CDR1 is KGHSY and CDR2 is FQNENV. As DNA, the CDR3 is TGTGCCAGCAGCCAAGCTAGCCCGTGGGACGAGCAGTACTTC. Amino acids: CASSQASPWDEQYF.

The chain carries TRBV28 and TRBJ1-5; TRBD1 agrees at 8 bases. The CDR3 runs 14 residues. Germline lookup yields CDR1 MDHEN and CDR2 SYDVKM. The V and J ends lost 5 bases and 7 bases, in that order; junction bases with no gene match: 7. The CDR3 DNA is TGTGCCAGCAGTCCCGACAGGGGACGACAGCCCCAGCATTTT. It encodes CASSPDRGRQPQHF.

In this sample, this clone turned up once. The V and J genes are TRBV28 and TRBJ2-4, with 14 nucleotides matching TRBD2. J was trimmed by 4 bases and V by 2 bases; bases with no gene match: 4. The CDR3 loop spans 17 amino acids. The germline CDR1 and CDR2 sequences are MDHEN and SYDVKM. Here the CDR3 reads CASSLSGLAGGKNIQYF. In DNA, the CDR3 is TGTGCCAGCAGTTTAAGTGGACTAGCGGGAGGTAAAAACATTCAGTACTTC. The complete variable domain, with remaining parts taken from reference TRBV28 and TRBJ2-4, reads DVKVTQSSRYLVKRTGEKVFLECVQDMDHENMFWYRQDPGLGLRLIYFSYDVKMKEKGDIPEGYSVSREKKERFSLILESASTNQTSMYLCASSLSGLAGGKNIQYFGAGTRLSVL.

This rearrangement joins TRBV4-1 to TRBJ2-1, with a weak D call TRBD2 (6 bases). The CDR3 consists of 13 residues. The germline V and J ends were trimmed by 4 bases and 14 bases, with 18 bases remaining between them. Germline CDR1 reads MGHRA; CDR2 reads YSYEKL. The CDR3 nucleotides read TGCGCCAGCAGCCGGGGGTGGGAGGCCCCCGAGTTCTTC. Translating gives CASSRGWEAPEFF.